A single sample is the source of the 24 T cell receptor beta chains below, sequenced in a study of identical twins listed by TCRdb under 2016. Libraries came from 5' RACE. The reads were generated on an Illumina HiSeq 2000. In-frame beta chains were kept once TCRdb had trimmed the public reads at Q25 with fastp and called clones with MiXCR. Each CDR3 protein appears once, grouped with its most common genes and DNA. Here the sample has roughly 1,500,000 distinct CDR3 sequences; 32% occur a single time. Over 0.25% of the sample is in the top ten clones. Sequenced: cord blood. The receptors were sampled from a newborn girl in good health.

The genes are TRBV20-1 and TRBJ2-1; tentatively, D is TRBD1 or TRBD2 (5 bases each). V shed 3 bases and J shed 9 bases, with 21 bases lying between them. CDR3 length: 15 amino acids. Germline CDR1 and CDR2: DFQATT and SNEGSKA (reference sequence). For the CDR3, the DNA is TGCAGTGCTAGGCACCGGGACCCCAGCTCGGGTGAGCAGTTCTTC. This encodes CSARHRDPSSGEQFF.

This chain joins TRBV4-2 and TRBJ2-7; no definite D call. Trimming cost V 0 bases and J 7 bases, with 13 bases left between them. The CDR3 is 14 residues long. Looked up from germline, CDR1 is LGHNA and CDR2 is YNFKEQ. The CDR3 region has the DNA TGTGCCAGCAGCCAAGATCGATACTACAATGAGCAGTACTTC. This sequence encodes CASSQDRYYNEQYF.

V and J are TRBV7-2 and TRBJ2-2; 12 bases align to TRBD2. V was clipped by 1 base and J by 0 bases; unmatched bases: 6. CDR3 length: 19 amino acids. Germline CDR1 is SGHTA and CDR2 is FQGNSA. As DNA, the CDR3 is TGTGCCAGCAGCTTAGGTCTCCTAGCGGGAGGGTCGAACACCGGGGAGCTGTTTTTT. Amino acid sequence: CASSLGLLAGGSNTGELFF.

V usage is TRBV18 and J usage is TRBJ2-4; no definite D call. Trimming shortened V by 3 bases and J by 6 bases, and 12 bases separated the two germline ends. The germline V gene has CDR1 KGHSH and CDR2 LQKENI. There are 14 residues in the CDR3. CDR3 DNA: TGTGCCAGCTCACCCAAAACGCTGGGAAACATTCAGTACTTC. This sequence encodes CASSPKTLGNIQYF. The whole variable domain, filled in from reference TRBV18 and TRBJ2-4, reads NAGVMQNPRHLVRRRGQEARLRCSPMKGHSHVYWYRQLPEEGLKFMVYLQKENIIDESGMPKERFSAEFPKEGPSILRIQQVVRGDSAAYFCASSPKTLGNIQYFGAGTRLSVL.

The chain joins TRBV6-1 to TRBJ1-1; unclear D gene. Trimming removed 8 bases at V and 4 bases at J, with 14 bases between. CDR3 size: 13 residues. Germline CDR1 is MNHNS and CDR2 is SASEGT. This CDR3 is CASHPMVGTEAFF. In DNA form, the CDR3 reads TGTGCCAGCCATCCCATGGTGGGCACTGAAGCTTTCTTT.

For the CDR3, the DNA is TGCAGCGTTGATCCGCGGGGGGGCTTCACAGATACGCAGTATTTT. This codes for CSVDPRGGFTDTQYF. The chain combines TRBV29-1 with TRBJ2-3; 9 nucleotides agree with TRBD2. Germline CDR1 SQVTM, CDR2 ANQGSEA. V was clipped by 3 bases and J by 2 bases; unmatched bases: 6. The CDR3 spans 15 residues.

This chain uses TRBV21-1 with TRBJ1-4. TRBV21-1 has pseudogene status. The CDR3 length is 14 residues. The CDR3 region is CASSKRTVNEKLFF. The CDR3 nucleotides read TGTGCCAGCAGCAAGCGAACAGTTAATGAAAAACTGTTTTTT.

This clonotype came up a few times. The V call is TRBV5-1, the J call TRBJ2-7; D is uncertain. With 1 base removed from V and 3 bases from J, the gap between germline ends came to 8 bases. The germline gives CDR1 SGHRS, CDR2 YFSETQ. The CDR3 sequence is 13 residues long. The CDR3 nucleotides read TGCGCCAGCAGCTTGAGTCCGAACTACGAGCAGTACTTC. It specifies CASSLSPNYEQYF.

The chain employs TRBV5-1 and TRBJ1-2; tentatively, D is TRBD1 (6 bases). From germline, CDR1 is SGHRS and CDR2 YFSETQ. This CDR3 has 16 residues. The V end lost 4 bases, the J end lost 4 bases, and 20 bases lay between the germline ends. The DNA for the CDR3 is TGCGCCAGCAGCCTAGACCTGCCGGGGGCGGTCTATGGCTACACCTTC. Its protein is CASSLDLPGAVYGYTF. Using reference TRBV5-1 and TRBJ1-2 for the parts outside the CDR3, the full variable domain is KAGVTQTPRYLIKTRGQQVTLSCSPISGHRSVSWYQQTPGQGLQFLFEYFSETQRNKGNFPGRFSGRQFSNSRSEMNVSTLELGDSALYLCASSLDLPGAVYGYTFGSGTRLTVV.

The genes are TRBV30 and TRBJ1-4, with D possibly matching TRBD1 (5 bases). The CDR3 extends over 16 amino acids. Germline V gene data show CDR1 as GTSNPN and CDR2 as SVGIG (reference sequence). Trimming cost V 1 base and J 7 bases, with 19 bases left between them. In DNA form, the CDR3 reads TGTGCCTGGAGTGGAGCCCGGGACCCCGCGTCTGAAAAACTGTTTTTT. It translates to CAWSGARDPASEKLFF.

DNA for the CDR3: TGTGCCAGCAGTTTATCCTGGGGACACCAACCCTACGAGCAGTACTTC. The encoded protein is CASSLSWGHQPYEQYF. The V gene is TRBV27, the J gene TRBJ2-7; possibly TRBD1 for D (6 bases). Trimming stripped 0 bases from V and 2 bases from J, with 14 bases between. The V gene's germline CDR1 is MNHEY and CDR2 SMNVEV (reference sequence). The length of the CDR3 is 16 residues.

The rearrangement uses TRBV20-1 and TRBJ1-2; D unresolved. Trimming left V 4 bases short and J 4 bases short, with 7 bases between. The CDR3 sequence is 11 residues long. Germline CDR1 reads DFQATT; CDR2 reads SNEGSKA (reference sequence). The CDR3 spells CSAKPGYGYTF. The CDR3 DNA is TGCAGTGCTAAACCCGGCTATGGCTACACCTTC.

The rearrangement links TRBV12-3 or TRBV12-4 to TRBJ1-2, with D unclear. V dropped 6 bases and J dropped 4 bases, with 12 bases sitting between them. The length of the CDR3 is 13 residues. The CDR3 nucleotides are TGTGCCAGCAGCGCGGACTCGGGCTATGGCTACACCTTC. Translating it yields CASSADSGYGYTF.

J is TRBJ2-7 and V is TRBV7-2, with D perhaps being TRBD1 or TRBD2 (7 bases each). Germline V gene sequence: CDR1 SGHTA, CDR2 FQGNSA. The V gene lost 2 bases and the J gene lost 5 bases, with 16 bases spanning the gap. This CDR3 is 15 amino acids long. CDR3 region: CASSLSPGGADEQYF. The CDR3 region has the DNA TGTGCCAGCAGCTTATCCCCAGGGGGGGCGGACGAGCAGTACTTC.

This clonotype was detected a few times. For the CDR3, the DNA is TGTGCCAGCAGCAGGGGGGCAGGGGGGGACGAGCAGTACTTC. Translated: CASSRGAGGDEQYF. The chain recombines TRBV4-2 with TRBJ2-7; D is perhaps TRBD1 or TRBD2 (7 bases each). With 5 bases removed from V and 5 bases from J, the gap between germline ends came to 16 bases. This CDR3 has 14 amino acids. The V gene's germline CDR1 is LGHNA and CDR2 YNFKEQ.

The chain joins TRBV20-1 to TRBJ1-6; tentative D call: TRBD1 (6 bases). The CDR3 length is 15 residues. V lost 5 bases to trimming and J lost 0 bases, with 11 bases between them. In germline, CDR1 is DFQATT, CDR2 SNEGSKA (reference sequence). The CDR3 nucleotides read TGCAGTGCTGACAGGACGAGCTCCTATAATTCACCCCTCCACTTT. As protein: CSADRTSSYNSPLHF.

This clonotype was counted a few times. The gene calls are TRBV13 and TRBJ2-5; TRBD2 agrees at 10 bases. The J call may not be correct, given that the DNA end is closer to TRBJ2-7. The CDR3 contains 15 residues. The germline V gene encodes CDR1 PRHDT and CDR2 FYEKMQ (reference sequence). CDR3 in DNA: TGTGCCAGCAGCCGCCCTAGCGGGAGCCGGCTCGAGCAGTACTTC. Residues: CASSRPSGSRLEQYF.

The rearrangement uses TRBV12-3 or TRBV12-4 and TRBJ2-5, with D perhaps TRBD1 (8 bases). CDR3 length: 17 amino acids. V was shortened by 4 bases and J by 3 bases, with 21 bases between the two germline ends. CDR3 in DNA: TGTGCCAGCAGTTCCCCTACAGCGGGACAGGACGAAGAGACCCAGTACTTC. The encoded protein is CASSSPTAGQDEETQYF.

This chain joins TRBV6-1 and TRBJ1-2; 7 nucleotides agree with TRBD1. Germline V gene lookup returns CDR1 MNHNS and CDR2 SASEGT. This CDR3 region has 14 residues. V gave up 4 bases and J gave up 7 bases; unmatched junction bases: 9. Here the CDR3 reads CASSVTTGRSGYTF. In nucleotides, the CDR3 is TGTGCCAGCAGTGTAACGACAGGGAGGTCTGGCTACACCTTC.

In its sample, this clonotype was seen a few times. J is TRBJ1-4 and V is TRBV10-3; TRBD1 is a possible D gene (5 bases). CDR3 size: 14 residues. Germline assignment: CDR1 ENHRY and CDR2 SYGVKD. Trimming removed 6 bases at V and 0 bases at J, with 8 bases between. As DNA, the CDR3 is TGTGCCATCAGCCCCAGGGCAACTAATGAAAAACTGTTTTTT. Amino acids: CAISPRATNEKLFF.

This clonotype was seen more than once but under ten times. The chain couples TRBV6-5 to TRBJ2-5; D perhaps matches TRBD2 (5 bases). V dropped 2 bases and J dropped 5 bases, with 12 bases sitting between them. The CDR3 extends over 14 amino acids. Germline CDR1 reads MNHEY; CDR2 reads SVGAGI. This CDR3 reads CASSYPGIMETQYF. The DNA of the CDR3 is TGTGCCAGCAGTTACCCGGGGATAATGGAGACCCAGTACTTC.

This clonotype was counted a few times. The rearrangement uses TRBV5-1 and TRBJ1-1; no clear D. Looked up from germline, CDR1 is SGHRS and CDR2 is YFSETQ. The CDR3 has 13 residues. With 6 bases removed from V and 5 bases from J, the gap between germline ends came to 14 bases. The CDR3 protein is CASTPGSRTEAFF. CDR3 sequence (DNA): TGCGCCAGCACCCCGGGAAGTAGGACTGAAGCTTTCTTT.

This clonotype was detected a few times. This chain's CDR3 is CASSVVSVVSTDTQYF. The CDR3 DNA sequence: TGTGCCAGCAGCGTAGTGAGCGTCGTTAGCACAGATACGCAGTATTTT. This chain links TRBV9 with TRBJ2-3; D is uncertain. The V end lost 0 bases, the J end lost 0 bases, and 11 bases lay between the germline ends. The CDR3 is 16 amino acids. CDR1 and CDR2 from the germline V gene are SGDLS and YYNGEE.

The chain joins TRBV9 to TRBJ2-1; 10 positions match TRBD2. Germline loops: CDR1 SGDLS, CDR2 YYNGEE. Germline trimming cut 4 bases from V and 1 base from J; bases unmatched to any gene: 14. The CDR3 covers 19 residues. CDR3 DNA sequence: TGTGCCAGCAGCTTCAGCGGGGGGGCCGTAAGTGTTTCCTACAATGAGCAGTTCTTC. Protein: CASSFSGGAVSVSYNEQFF. Using reference TRBV9 and TRBJ2-1 for the parts outside the CDR3, the full variable domain is DSGVTQTPKHLITATGQRVTLRCSPRSGDLSVYWYQQSLDQGLQFLIQYYNGEERAKGNILERFSAQQFPDLHSELNLSSLELGDSALYFCASSFSGGAVSVSYNEQFFGPGTRLTVL.